The 30 T cell receptor beta chains below all came from one sample that was sequenced in a study of T-cell reconstitution after alpha-beta-depleted transplantation in children. Unique molecular identifiers were used to barcode this TCRbeta library. TCRdb passed the PCR reads through MiXCR, listing each CDR3 protein once. The table shows 500,000 to 650,000 distinct CDR3 sequences, with around 10% occurring only once. This material consisted of PBMCs, mostly from graft donor cells, taken 180 days after TCRalphabeta/CD19-depleted stem cell transplant. The receptor source for this set is a female patient aged 2-10 years who had a stem cell transplant for aplastic anemia, so the T cells may come from the graft donor.

This sequence joins TRBV4-3 and TRBJ1-5; possibly TRBD1 for D (5 bases). The CDR3 has 15 residues. Germline CDR1 is LGHNA and CDR2 is YSLEER. The V end lost 0 bases, the J end lost 13 bases, and 19 bases lay between the germline ends. The CDR3: CASSQDPGWGYVQHF. CDR3 bases: TGCGCCAGCAGCCAAGATCCAGGGTGGGGGTACGTGCAGCATTTT.

This clonotype was detected many times. The CDR3 DNA is TGTGCCAGCAGTTCCCTACCGACAGGCGGTCGTGGCTACACCTTC. Translation gives CASSSLPTGGRGYTF. This rearrangement joins TRBV27 to TRBJ1-2; D might be TRBD1 (6 bases). CDR3 length: 15 residues. V was cut by 4 bases and J by 7 bases, with 19 bases left in between. Germline V CDR1 and CDR2: MNHEY, SMNVEV (reference sequence).

This clonotype was detected a few times. V usage is TRBV20-1 and J usage is TRBJ2-5, with D maybe TRBD1 (5 bases). The CDR3 length is 12 residues. Germline CDR1 DFQATT, CDR2 SNEGSKA (reference sequence). The ends were cut back, 3 bases at V and 4 bases at J, with 9 bases in the middle. The CDR3 sequence is CSARTAPETQYF. CDR3 DNA sequence: TGCAGTGCTAGGACAGCCCCAGAGACCCAGTACTTC.

The genes are TRBV2 and TRBJ1-2; 10 positions match TRBD1. This CDR3 is built from 19 residues. Germline V gene lookup returns CDR1 SNHLY and CDR2 FYNNEI. V lost 2 bases to trimming and J lost 2 bases; unmatched junction nucleotides: 14. CDR3: CASSEPARDRGPINYGYTF. CDR3 sequence (DNA): TGTGCCAGCAGTGAACCTGCTAGAGACAGGGGGCCGATCAACTATGGCTACACCTTC.

Note on this clonotype: Compared with germline, one end of the junction differs, possibly owing to a read error. The rearrangement links TRBV7-8 to TRBJ2-7; the D is unclear. In germline, CDR1 is SGHVS, CDR2 FQNEAQ. This CDR3 comprises 12 residues. The CDR3 nucleotides are TGTGCCAGCAGCTTAGAAACGAGTGGGGTTGCCTTC. Translated: CASSLETSGVAF. The entire variable domain, with the rest obtained from reference TRBV7-8 and TRBJ2-7, is as follows: GAGVSQSPRYKVAKRGQDVALRCDPISGHVSLFWYQQALGQGPEFLTYFQNEAQLDKSGLPSDRFFAERPEGSVSTLKIQRTQQEDSAVYLCASSLETSGVAFGPGTRLTVT.

This clonotype was recorded at least ten times. The chain uses TRBV5-5 and TRBJ2-5; 10 bases are shared with TRBD1. Germline CDR1 is SGHKS and CDR2 is YYEKEE (reference sequence). This CDR3 comprises 16 residues. With V trimmed by 6 bases and J by 5 bases, 13 bases remained unmatched. In nucleotides, the CDR3 is TGTGCCAGCACCATTTCGGGGACAGGGGTCGTGGAGACCCAGTACTTC. Translating it yields CASTISGTGVVETQYF. The complete variable domain, with remaining parts taken from reference TRBV5-5 and TRBJ2-5, reads DAGVTQSPTHLIKTRGQQVTLRCSPISGHKSVSWYQQVLGQGPQFIFQYYEKEERGRGNFPDRFSARQFPNYSSELNVNALLLGDSALYLCASTISGTGVVETQYFGPGTRLLVL.

The chain links TRBV29-1 to TRBJ2-3; 7 bases line up with TRBD2. The ends lost 0 bases at V and 5 bases at J; junction bases unmatched: 14. The CDR3 is 17 amino acids. Germline-derived CDR1 and CDR2 are SQVTM and ANQGSEA. The CDR3 DNA reads TGCAGCGTTGAAGACCCCGGCGGGGAGGGGCACTTAGATACGCAGTATTTT. Its protein product is CSVEDPGGEGHLDTQYF.

There are a few counts of this clonotype. The chain links TRBV4-3 to TRBJ1-1; no firm D call. Trimming cost V 0 bases and J 3 bases, with 8 bases left between them. The CDR3 has 14 amino acids. Looked up from germline, CDR1 is LGHNA and CDR2 is YSLEER. In DNA form, the CDR3 reads TGCGCCAGCAGCCAAGATAGCGGGGACACTGAAGCTTTCTTT. Its protein is CASSQDSGDTEAFF.

This clonotype occurred many times. This chain joins TRBV7-6 and TRBJ2-3; 7 bases are shared with TRBD2. The CDR3 has 17 amino acids. The J segment lost 2 bases and the V segment lost 3 bases, leaving 11 bases of the junction unmatched. Germline CDR1 reads SGHVS; CDR2 reads FNYEAQ. This chain's CDR3 is CASSLRSSGSPTDTQYF. CDR3 bases: TGTGCCAGCAGCTTGAGATCTAGCGGAAGCCCCACAGATACGCAGTATTTT.

This clonotype was detected many times. This sequence joins TRBV25-1 and TRBJ2-7; 7 bases align to TRBD2. Germline CDR1 and CDR2: MGHDK and SYGVNS. The CDR3 is 15 amino acids. The V segment lost 7 bases and the J segment 5 bases; nucleotides outside the gene matches: 14. CDR3 region: CASTLTGGRGDEQYF. The CDR3 coding sequence is TGTGCCAGCACTCTAACGGGCGGGAGAGGGGACGAGCAGTACTTC.

This clonotype was observed a handful of times. The rearrangement uses TRBV20-1 and TRBJ2-7, with a weak D call TRBD1 (5 bases). This CDR3 has 16 amino acids. Trimming removed 5 bases from V and 7 bases from J, with 27 bases in between. Germline-derived CDR1 and CDR2 are DFQATT and SNEGSKA (reference sequence). CDR3 in amino acids: CSAWGTKGLDGREQYF. The CDR3 bases are TGCAGTGCTTGGGGAACCAAGGGGCTGGACGGACGGGAGCAGTACTTC.

The gene calls are TRBV6-1 and TRBJ2-1; maybe TRBD2 (6 bases). V shed 10 bases and J shed 7 bases, with 20 bases lying between them. Germline assignment: CDR1 MNHNS and CDR2 SASEGT. The CDR3 is 14 residues long. The CDR3 is CATSALLASNEQFF. The CDR3 DNA reads TGTGCCACCTCCGCCCTCCTAGCGTCGAATGAGCAGTTCTTC.

The J gene is TRBJ2-1, the V gene TRBV15, with D uncertain. Germline V CDR1 and CDR2: LNHNV, YYDKDF (reference sequence). This CDR3 has 16 residues. V lost 5 bases and J lost 4, with 18 bases in between. The CDR3 loop reads CATSPRFLAAYNEQFF. CDR3 bases: TGTGCCACCAGCCCGCGTTTTCTTGCGGCATACAATGAGCAGTTCTTC.

The chain has TRBV9 and TRBJ2-2; TRBD2 aligns across 10 bases. Germline trimming cut 2 bases from V and 3 bases from J; bases unmatched to any gene: 19. CDR3 size: 21 residues. CDR1 and CDR2 from the germline V gene are SGDLS and YYNGEE. The CDR3 loop is CASSVLTGASGRAWDTGELFF. The CDR3, as DNA: TGTGCCAGCAGCGTCCTCACAGGGGCCAGCGGGAGGGCTTGGGACACCGGGGAGCTGTTTTTT.

The chain carries TRBV20-1 and TRBJ1-1, with 9 positions matching TRBD1. Germline loops: CDR1 DFQATT, CDR2 SNEGSKA (reference sequence). The junction had 10 bases not matched to a gene; V was cut back by 3 bases and J by 5 bases. The CDR3 loop spans 15 amino acids. The DNA for the CDR3 is TGCAGTGCTAGTTTGACAGGGGGAAAGGGGACTGAAGCTTTCTTT. It translates to CSASLTGGKGTEAFF.

This clonotype was found a few times. The chain uses TRBV12-3 or TRBV12-4 and TRBJ2-4; D is undetermined. This CDR3 has 11 residues. V gave up 7 bases and J gave up 4 bases, with 5 bases separating them. CDR3 amino acids: CASKGKNIQYF. CDR3 bases: TGTGCCAGCAAAGGGAAAAACATTCAGTACTTC.

J is TRBJ2-4 and V is TRBV12-3 or TRBV12-4; perhaps D is TRBD1 or TRBD2 (6 bases each). This CDR3 contains 17 residues. The ends were cut back, 6 bases at V and 4 bases at J, with 22 bases in the middle. This CDR3 reads CASRPGGGWASKNIQYF. The CDR3 coding sequence is TGTGCCAGCAGGCCCGGAGGGGGGTGGGCGTCGAAAAACATTCAGTACTTC.

This chain links TRBV28 with TRBJ2-5; TRBD2 agrees at 15 bases. Unmatched junction bases numbered 2, after V lost 2 bases and J lost 4 bases. The CDR3 contains 16 residues. Germline V gene sequence: CDR1 MDHEN, CDR2 SYDVKM. This CDR3 is CASSLVGLAGGETQYF. DNA of the CDR3: TGTGCCAGCAGTTTAGTGGGACTAGCGGGAGGAGAGACCCAGTACTTC.

The rearrangement links TRBV7-2 to TRBJ2-3; perhaps D is TRBD1 or TRBD2 (5 bases each). Trimming removed 2 bases from V and 4 bases from J, with 10 bases in between. There are 14 residues in the CDR3. CDR1 is SGHTA and CDR2 is FQGNSA in the germline V gene. DNA of the CDR3: TGTGCCAGCAGCTTATGGGGGTTGGCAGATACGCAGTATTTT. Its translation: CASSLWGLADTQYF.

The chain has TRBV4-1 and TRBJ2-1; D remains ambiguous. V was cut by 3 bases and J by 8 bases, with 8 bases left in between. The CDR3 totals 12 residues. CDR1 and CDR2 (germline): MGHRA, YSYEKL. CDR3: CASSHPTDEQFF. The CDR3 DNA is TGCGCCAGCAGCCACCCGACGGATGAGCAGTTCTTC.

V is TRBV29-1 and J is TRBJ2-3, with 7 bases fitting TRBD2. Unmatched junction bases numbered 1, after V lost 2 bases and J lost 11 bases. Germline V gene data show CDR1 as SQVTM and CDR2 as ANQGSEA. The CDR3 extends over 10 amino acids. The CDR3 region is CSVETSEQYF. CDR3 in DNA: TGCAGCGTTGAAACTAGCGAGCAGTATTTT.

The genes are TRBV9 and TRBJ2-5, with TRBD1 identical over 7 bases. The V and J ends lost 4 bases and 5 bases, in that order; junction bases with no gene match: 14. The CDR3 is 16 residues long. CDR1 is SGDLS and CDR2 is YYNGEE in the germline V gene. The CDR3 nucleotides are TGTGCCAGCAGCCCAGTGGGGACAGCGAGGGAGGAGACCCAGTACTTC. Translation: CASSPVGTAREETQYF.

The chain carries TRBV5-1 and TRBJ2-5; no reliable D call. CDR3 size: 13 residues. The germline V and J ends were trimmed by 2 bases and 0 bases, with 5 bases remaining between them. The V gene's germline CDR1 is SGHRS and CDR2 YFSETQ. The CDR3, as DNA: TGCGCCAGCAGCTTTTGGGACCAAGAGACCCAGTACTTC. Its protein product is CASSFWDQETQYF.

CDR3 in amino acids: CASSLGQGTSYEQYF. CDR3 DNA sequence: TGCGCCAGCAGCTTGGGACAGGGCACGTCCTACGAGCAGTACTTC. The gene calls are TRBV5-1 and TRBJ2-7; 7 bases line up with TRBD1. Germline V gene sequence: CDR1 SGHRS, CDR2 YFSETQ. The CDR3 consists of 15 residues. Trimming at V came to 0 bases and at J to 1 base, leaving 4 bases not matched to a gene.

There are a few counts of this clonotype. The J gene is TRBJ2-2, the V gene TRBV18; 8 bases line up with TRBD1. The germline V gene has CDR1 KGHSH and CDR2 LQKENI. V shed 1 base and J 1 base; nucleotides not matched to a gene: 5. The CDR3 spans 17 residues. The CDR3: CASSPLSGQVNTGELFF. The CDR3, as DNA: TGTGCCAGCTCACCACTTTCGGGACAGGTGAACACCGGGGAGCTGTTTTTT. The variable domain in full, with the rest retrieved from reference TRBV18 and TRBJ2-2, is NAGVMQNPRHLVRRRGQEARLRCSPMKGHSHVYWYRQLPEEGLKFMVYLQKENIIDESGMPKERFSAEFPKEGPSILRIQQVVRGDSAAYFCASSPLSGQVNTGELFFGEGSRLTVL.

This clonotype came up a few times. V and J are TRBV10-3 and TRBJ2-1, with 9 bases matching TRBD1. From germline, CDR1 is ENHRY and CDR2 SYGVKD. V dropped 10 bases and J dropped 8; count of bases not matched to a gene: 9. The CDR3 totals 13 residues. The CDR3, as DNA: TGTGCCACCGGGACAGGGCCTTGGGATGAGCAGTTCTTC. This gives the protein CATGTGPWDEQFF.

The gene calls are TRBV7-3 and TRBJ2-1, with TRBD2 identical over 16 bases. J was trimmed by 10 bases and V by 5 bases; bases with no gene match: 5. The germline V gene encodes CDR1 SGHTA and CDR2 FQGTGA. The CDR3 has 15 residues. CDR3 in DNA: TGTGCCAGCAGCCTAGGGGGACTAGCGGGAGGGGAGCAGTTCTTC. It encodes CASSLGGLAGGEQFF.

This clonotype has more than one count but fewer than ten. The genes are TRBV3-1 and TRBJ2-2; no definite D call. Between the trimmed V and J ends, which lost 5 bases and 7 bases, there was a span of 14 bases. CDR1 LGHDT and CDR2 YNNKEL come from the germline V gene (reference sequence). This CDR3 is built from 14 residues. In nucleotides, the CDR3 is TGTGCCAGCAGCTCCGGGCCCGAACGCGGGGAGCTGTTTTTT. As protein: CASSSGPERGELFF.

V and J are TRBV6-5 and TRBJ2-7, with unresolved D. Germline V gene sequence: CDR1 MNHEY, CDR2 SVGAGI. The CDR3 length is 12 residues. Trimming stripped 7 bases from V and 6 bases from J, with 13 bases between. CDR3: CASTDALGEQYF. The CDR3 DNA follows: TGTGCCAGCACCGACGCTTTGGGCGAGCAGTACTTC.

This clonotype was counted only a few times. The chain recombines TRBV12-3 or TRBV12-4 with TRBJ2-2; 8 bases match TRBD1. J gave up 6 bases and V 4 bases, and 4 bases lay outside the gene matches. The CDR3 extends over 14 amino acids. The CDR3 nucleotides are TGTGCCAGCAGTTCGGGACAGGCGGCCGGGGAGCTGTTTTTT. Translated, it gives CASSSGQAAGELFF.